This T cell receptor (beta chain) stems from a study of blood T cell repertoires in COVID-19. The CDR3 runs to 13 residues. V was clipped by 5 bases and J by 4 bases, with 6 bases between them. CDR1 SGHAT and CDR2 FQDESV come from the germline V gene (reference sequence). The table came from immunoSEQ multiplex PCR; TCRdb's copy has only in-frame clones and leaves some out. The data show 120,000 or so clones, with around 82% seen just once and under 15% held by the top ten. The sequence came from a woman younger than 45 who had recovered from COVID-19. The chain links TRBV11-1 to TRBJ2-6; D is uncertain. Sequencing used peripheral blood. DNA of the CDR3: TGTGCCAGCAGCCATCTAGGGGCCAACGTCCTGACTTTC. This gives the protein CASSHLGANVLTF. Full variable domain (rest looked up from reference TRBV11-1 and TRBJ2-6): EAEVAQSPRYKITEKSQAVAFWCDPISGHATLYWYRQILGQGPELLVQFQDESVVDDSQLPKDRFSAERLKGVDSTLKIQPAELGDSAMYLCASSHLGANVLTFGAGSRLTVL.